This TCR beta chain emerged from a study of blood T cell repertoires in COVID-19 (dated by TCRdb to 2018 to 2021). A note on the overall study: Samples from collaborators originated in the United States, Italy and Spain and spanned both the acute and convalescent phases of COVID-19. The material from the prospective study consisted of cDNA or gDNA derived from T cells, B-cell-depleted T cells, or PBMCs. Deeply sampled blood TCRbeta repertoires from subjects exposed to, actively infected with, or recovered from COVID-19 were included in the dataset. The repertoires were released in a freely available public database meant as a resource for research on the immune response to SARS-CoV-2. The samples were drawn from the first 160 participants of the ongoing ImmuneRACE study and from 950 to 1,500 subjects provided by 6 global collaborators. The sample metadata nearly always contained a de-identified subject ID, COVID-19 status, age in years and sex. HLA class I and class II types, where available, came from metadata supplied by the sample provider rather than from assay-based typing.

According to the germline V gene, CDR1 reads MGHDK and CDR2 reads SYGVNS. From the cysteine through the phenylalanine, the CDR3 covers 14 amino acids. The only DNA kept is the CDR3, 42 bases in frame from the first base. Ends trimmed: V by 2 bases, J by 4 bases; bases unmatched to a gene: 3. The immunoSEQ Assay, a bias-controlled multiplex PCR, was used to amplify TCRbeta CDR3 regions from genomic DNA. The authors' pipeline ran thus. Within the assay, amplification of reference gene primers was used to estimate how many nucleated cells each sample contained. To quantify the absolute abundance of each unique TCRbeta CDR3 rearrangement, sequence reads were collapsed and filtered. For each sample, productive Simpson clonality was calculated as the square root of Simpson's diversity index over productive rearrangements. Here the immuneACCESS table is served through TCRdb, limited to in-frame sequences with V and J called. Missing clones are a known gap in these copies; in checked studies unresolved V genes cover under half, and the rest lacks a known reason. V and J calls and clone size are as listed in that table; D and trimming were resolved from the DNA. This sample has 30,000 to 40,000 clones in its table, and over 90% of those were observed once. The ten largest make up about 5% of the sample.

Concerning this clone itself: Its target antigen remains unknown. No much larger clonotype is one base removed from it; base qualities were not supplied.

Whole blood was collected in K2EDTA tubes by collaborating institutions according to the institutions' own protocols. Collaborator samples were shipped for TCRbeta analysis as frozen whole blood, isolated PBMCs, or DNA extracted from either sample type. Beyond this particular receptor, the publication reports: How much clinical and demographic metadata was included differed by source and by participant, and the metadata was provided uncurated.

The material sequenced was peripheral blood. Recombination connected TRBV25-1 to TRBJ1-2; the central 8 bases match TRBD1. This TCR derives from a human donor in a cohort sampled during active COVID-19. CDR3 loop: CASSEGTGAYGYTF. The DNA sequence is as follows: TGTGCCAGCAGTGAAGGGACAGGCGCCTATGGCTACACCTTC.